What follows describes a single TCR beta chain. This clonotype was detected only a few times. Its antigen is not yet known. It has no much larger one-base neighbor in the sample; base qualities were not kept. CDR1 and CDR2 are drawn from the germline V gene: MNHNS, SASEGT. The CDR3, cysteine through phenylalanine, is 15 amino acids long. The CDR3 DNA has 45 bases and is translated from base 1. V is trimmed back by 6 bases and J by 2 bases, and the junction contains 4 bases that no gene match accounts for. The library was made by RT-PCR. Sequencer: Illumina HiSeq 2500. The public sequencing data were trimmed at Q25 with fastp and processed into clonotypes with MiXCR by TCRdb, which kept only in-frame beta chains. Rows with one shared CDR3 protein collapse into an entry with the most common genes and DNA. Here the sample has fewer than 700,000 distinct CDR3 sequences; around 13% occur a single time. The ten largest make up around 13% of the sample.

The data were obtained in a study of response to subunit inactivated influenza vaccine (dated by TCRdb to 2016 to 2019). About the investigation overall: Deep quantitative profiling of the T cell receptor repertoire was used in the study to follow responses to a trivalent subunit inactivated influenza vaccine. General conclusions and limits of the study: According to the authors, only a limited number of new T cells may be recruited by each seasonal influenza vaccination.

In the paper's terms, the time point label means: around 45 days after influenza vaccine administration. The chain employs TRBV6-1 and TRBJ2-2; 9 central bases correspond to TRBD1. The TCR sequence derives from a man aged 50 to 60 who received an inactivated influenza vaccine. Donor details come from another sample of the same person, matched by shared clones. Source: PBMCs from blood, taken about 40 days after vaccination. DNA sequence: TGTGCCAGCAGGCCGGGACAGGGAAACACCGGGGAGCTGTTTTTT. This gives the protein CASRPGQGNTGELFF.